This T cell receptor beta chain was captured in a study of blood T cell repertoires in COVID-19. Overall study: COVID-19 samples, acute and convalescent, were from the United States, Italy and Spain. From T cells, B-cell-depleted T cells, or PBMCs came the material, which was cDNA or gDNA.

Methods used by the authors: Estimated nucleated cell counts came from reference gene primer amplification. The repertoire was sequenced with immunoSEQ multiplex PCR; TCRdb's copy has only in-frame clones and lacks some. V, J and clone size reflect that table, while D and trimming were determined from the DNA. Of about 190,000 clones in the sample, roughly four fifths were seen once. Germline CDR1 LNHDA, CDR2 SQIVND (reference sequence). The CDR3 covers 16 residues. The ends lost 4 bases at V and 4 bases at J; junction bases unmatched: 11. The specimen was peripheral blood. This receptor was taken from a woman aged 70 to 79 with active or convalescent COVID-19. The rearrangement links TRBV19 to TRBJ1-1, with 8 nucleotides matching TRBD1. The CDR3 region has the DNA TGTGCCAGTAGTAAACGGGCAGGGGGCCGGGGCACTGAAGCTTTCTTT. This codes for CASSKRAGGRGTEAFF.